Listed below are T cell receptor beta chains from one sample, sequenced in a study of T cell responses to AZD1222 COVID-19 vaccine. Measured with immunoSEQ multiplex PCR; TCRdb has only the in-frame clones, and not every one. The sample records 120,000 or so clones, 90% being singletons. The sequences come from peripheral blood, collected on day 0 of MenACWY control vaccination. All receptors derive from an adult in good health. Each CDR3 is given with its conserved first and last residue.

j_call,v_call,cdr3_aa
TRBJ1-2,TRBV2,CASSRGGQGYTF
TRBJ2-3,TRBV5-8,CASSRTRGTDTQYF
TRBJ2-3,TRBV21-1,CASSKPPYSGSVMGTDTQYF
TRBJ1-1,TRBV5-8,CASSLLGHRTEAFF
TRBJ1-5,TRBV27,CASSLATGASQPQHF
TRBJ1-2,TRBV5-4,CASSLSSYYGYTF
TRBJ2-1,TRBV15,CATSRDRSSYNEQFF
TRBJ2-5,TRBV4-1,CASSPPNVETQYF
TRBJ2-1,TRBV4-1,CASSQQDNEQFF
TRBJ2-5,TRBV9,CASSAGTLGETQYF
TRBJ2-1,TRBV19,CASRPSGSYNEQFF
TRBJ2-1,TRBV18,CASSRGTPEQFF
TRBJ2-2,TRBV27,CASTQRYANTGELFF
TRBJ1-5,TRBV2,CASSFRDSYYQPQHF
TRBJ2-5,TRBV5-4,CASSLVSSKQETQYF
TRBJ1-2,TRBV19,CASSRRQGYGYTF
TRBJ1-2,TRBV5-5,CASSEDTTTYYGYTF
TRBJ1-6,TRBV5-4,CASSRGGLVDSPLHF
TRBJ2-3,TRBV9,CASSPREWTGVTDTQYF
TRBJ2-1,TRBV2,CASSDPGPNEQFF
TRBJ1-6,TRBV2,CVTRATPNYNSPLHF
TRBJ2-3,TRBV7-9,CASSLGQESTDTQYF
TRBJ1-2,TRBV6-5,CASSYSGQGFGYTF
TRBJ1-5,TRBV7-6,CASSLYPNVTGCNQPQHF
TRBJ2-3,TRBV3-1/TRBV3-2,CASSQDPGDTQYF
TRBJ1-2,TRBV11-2,CASRQYGQTYGYTF
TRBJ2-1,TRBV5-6,CASSFLAGDVNEQFF
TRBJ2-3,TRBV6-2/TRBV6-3,CASSYESTTSTDTQYF
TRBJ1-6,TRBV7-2,CASSAPWGNYNSPLHF
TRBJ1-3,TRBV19,CASSSGNPGNTIYF
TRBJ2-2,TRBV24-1,CATSDPWKLNTGELFF
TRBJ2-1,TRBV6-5,CASSTTEYNEQFF
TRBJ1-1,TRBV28,CASRWDVSDAFF
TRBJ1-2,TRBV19,CASSIRGPNYGYTF
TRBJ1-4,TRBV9,CASSVGAATNEKLFF
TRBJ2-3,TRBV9,CASSVWSSPDTQYF
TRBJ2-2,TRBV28,CASSLGRIGELFF
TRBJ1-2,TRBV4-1,CASSQDTVTGAGSYGYTF
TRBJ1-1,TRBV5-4,CASSLDNLVSTEAFF
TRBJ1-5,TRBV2,CASSAGQGEQPQHF
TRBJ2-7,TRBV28,CASSRTGTVDYEQYF
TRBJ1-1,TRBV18,CASSPLIGEAFF
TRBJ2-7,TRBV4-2,CASSQEGLAELSYEQYF
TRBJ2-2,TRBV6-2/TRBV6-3,CASSFGGNTGELFF
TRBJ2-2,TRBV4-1,CASSQLTSGRSAGELFF
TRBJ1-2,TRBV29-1,CSVARGAGSDGYTF
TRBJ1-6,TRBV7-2,CASSFYRGGINSPLHF
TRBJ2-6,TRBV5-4,CASSPPSSGANVLTF
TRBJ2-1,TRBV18,CASSPLSGEQFF
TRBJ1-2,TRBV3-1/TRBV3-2,CASSPGQVTYYGYTF
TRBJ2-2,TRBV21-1,CAKGRRSGGELFF
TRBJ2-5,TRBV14,CASSPTGFAGETQYF
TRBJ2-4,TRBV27,CAWGTRDRNIQYF
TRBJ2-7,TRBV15,CATSPGLADYEQYF
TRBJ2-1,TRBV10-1,CATRGSYNEQFF
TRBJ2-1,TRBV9,CASSAGLLGEQFF
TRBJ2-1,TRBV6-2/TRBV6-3,CASSLPKSSYNEQFF
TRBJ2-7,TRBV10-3,CAISNDASYEQYF
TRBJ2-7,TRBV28,CASSLETGAPIYEQYF
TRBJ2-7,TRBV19,CASSDRGNYEQYF